The clone carrying this T cell receptor beta chain occurred many times. The data stem from a study of blood T cell repertoires in COVID-19. For the study at large: The analysed material was cDNA or gDNA that came from T cells, B-cell-depleted T cells, or PBMCs.

This CDR3 comprises 15 residues. Germline V CDR1 and CDR2: MNHNS, SASEGT. Trimming at V came to 2 bases and at J to 7 bases, leaving 6 bases not matched to a gene. Sequencing used immunoSEQ multiplex PCR; TCRdb keeps in-frame clones, though not all of them. The sample records roughly 150,000 clones, more than 80% being singletons. Sequencing used peripheral blood. The source is an elderly woman with acute or convalescent COVID-19. The rearrangement links TRBV6-1 to TRBJ1-5; 9 bases are shared with TRBD1. This CDR3 reads CASSEWDRAMQPQHF. The CDR3 DNA is TGTGCCAGCAGTGAATGGGACAGGGCCATGCAGCCCCAGCATTTT.